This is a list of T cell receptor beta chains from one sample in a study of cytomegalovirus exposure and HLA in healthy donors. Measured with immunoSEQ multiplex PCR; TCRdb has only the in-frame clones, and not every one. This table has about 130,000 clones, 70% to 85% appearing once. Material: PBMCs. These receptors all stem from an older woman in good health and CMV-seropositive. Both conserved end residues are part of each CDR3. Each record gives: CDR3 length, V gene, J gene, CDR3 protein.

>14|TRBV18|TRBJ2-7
CASSPRGGTYEQYF
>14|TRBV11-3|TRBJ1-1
CASSLDRWNTEAFF
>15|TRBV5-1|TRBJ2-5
CASSFNGQGGETQYF
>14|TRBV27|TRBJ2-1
CASSSDRPYNEQLF
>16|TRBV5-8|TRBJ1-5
CASSFGTGFSGQPQHF
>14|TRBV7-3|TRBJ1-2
CASSIDSSLYGYTF
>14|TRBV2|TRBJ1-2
CASSKQGSYYGYTF
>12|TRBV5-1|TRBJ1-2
CASGQGEYGYTF
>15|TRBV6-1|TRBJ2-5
CASNDWTGGAETQYF
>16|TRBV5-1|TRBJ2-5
CASSLGGTPREETQYF
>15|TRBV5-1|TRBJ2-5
CASSPTSGGEETQYF
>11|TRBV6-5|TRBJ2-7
CASRGVYEQYF
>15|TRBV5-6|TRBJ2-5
CASSLVRVQQETQYF
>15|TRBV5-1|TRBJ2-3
CASSLAVRETDTQYF
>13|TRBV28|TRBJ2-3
CASSQGAEDTQYF
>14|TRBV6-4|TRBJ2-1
CASSTSGGDNEQFF
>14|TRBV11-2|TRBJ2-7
CASSPGLGPGEQYF
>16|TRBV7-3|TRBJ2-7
CASSLRGRGQGYEQYF
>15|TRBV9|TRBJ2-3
CASSVATSSPDTQYF
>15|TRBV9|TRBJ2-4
CASSPQGIDKNIQYF
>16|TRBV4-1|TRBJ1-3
CASSQVGGGQRNTIYF
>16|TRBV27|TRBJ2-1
CASSLGGGSTYNEQFF
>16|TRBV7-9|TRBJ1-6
CASSTGGGIRGSPLHF
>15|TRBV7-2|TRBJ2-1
CASRVSGGATNEQFF
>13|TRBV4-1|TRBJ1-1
CASSQGQSFEAFF
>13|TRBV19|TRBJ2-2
CASSIKWAGELFF
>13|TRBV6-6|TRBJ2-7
CASSRDTSYEQYF
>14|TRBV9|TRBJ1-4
CASSVTGSNEKLFF
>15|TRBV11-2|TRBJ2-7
CASSSLGPLRGEQYF
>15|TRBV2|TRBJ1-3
CASVQEQTSGNTIYF
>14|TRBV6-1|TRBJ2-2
CASLPGLLTGELFF
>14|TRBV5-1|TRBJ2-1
CASSLMAGEDEQFF
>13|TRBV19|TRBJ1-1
CASSGQINTEAFF
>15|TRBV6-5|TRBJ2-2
CASSYSTGGTGELFF
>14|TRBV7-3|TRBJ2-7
CASSPGHQTYEQYF
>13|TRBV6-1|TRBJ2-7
CASSPSLAAQQYF
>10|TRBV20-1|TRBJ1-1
CSARPLEAFF
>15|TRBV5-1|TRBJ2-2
CASSLNARGTGELFF
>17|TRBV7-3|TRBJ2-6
CASSLDVAGSGANVLTF
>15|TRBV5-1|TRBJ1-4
CASSLMGSTNEKLFF
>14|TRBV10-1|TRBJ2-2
CASSESTATGELFF
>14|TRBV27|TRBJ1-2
CASRSGVLNYGYTF
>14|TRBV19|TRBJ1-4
CASSIGQGGEKLFF
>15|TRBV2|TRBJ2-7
CASRAGSTGVHEQYF
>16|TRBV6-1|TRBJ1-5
CASSDLQGAVNQPQHF